A selection of T cell receptor beta chains follows, all from one sample in a study of blood T cell repertoires in COVID-19. The table came from immunoSEQ multiplex PCR; TCRdb's copy has only in-frame clones and leaves some out. Here the sample spans hundreds of thousands of clones, about nine tenths being singletons. Sequenced: peripheral blood. The origin of the receptors is a woman aged 50 to 60 who had recovered from COVID-19. Each CDR3 is given with its conserved first and last residue. The D gene is left open where the match is weak. Part of the rows lack a size; the others show once, few, many or a class for expanded clones.

V gene	D gene	clone size	CDR3 length	J gene	CDR3 protein	CDR3 DNA
TRBV6-5	TRBD1	.	16	TRBJ1-2	CASSYSLTGSKYGYTF	TGTGCCAGCAGTTACTCCCTGACAGGGTCGAAATATGGCTACACCTTC
TRBV6-2/TRBV6-3	.	.	14	TRBJ1-1	CASSPLRANTEAFF	TGTGCCAGCAGCCCCCTTAGAGCGAACACTGAAGCTTTCTTT
TRBV28	TRBD2	once	17	TRBJ2-3	CASSLSRLAGRADTQYF	TGTGCCAGCAGTTTATCGAGGCTAGCGGGGCGCGCAGATACGCAGTATTTT
TRBV21-1	.	.	17	TRBJ2-3	CASSKYLRTLRANTQYF	TGTGCCAGCAGCAAATACCTAAGGACTCTAAGGGCGAATACGCAGTATTTT
TRBV3-1/TRBV3-2	.	.	18	TRBJ2-2	CASSQLSGRTRNTGELFF	TGTGCCAGCAGCCAACTAAGTGGCCGAACTAGGAACACCGGGGAGCTGTTTTTT
TRBV2	TRBD1	few	15	TRBJ1-5	CASSEARGRHQPQHF	TGTGCCAGCAGTGAAGCGAGGGGGCGGCATCAGCCCCAGCATTTT
TRBV21-1	.	.	17	TRBJ1-3	CASSRLNQSSSGNTIYF	TGTGCCAGCAGCAGACTGAACCAATCGAGCTCTGGAAACACCATATATTTT
TRBV30	TRBD1	.	15	TRBJ1-1	CAWRFIGDRVIEAFF	TGTGCCTGGAGATTCATAGGGGACAGGGTCATTGAAGCTTTCTTT
TRBV29-1	.	.	11	TRBJ1-2	CSVNQGNGYTF	TGCAGCGTTAACCAGGGGAATGGCTACACCTTC
TRBV19	TRBD1	.	14	TRBJ1-6	CASTQDRGHSPLHF	TGTGCCAGTACCCAGGACAGGGGACATTCACCCCTCCACTTT
TRBV6-5	TRBD2	.	14	TRBJ2-1	CASRSPGLANEQFF	TGTGCCAGCAGGAGCCCGGGACTAGCAAATGAGCAGTTCTTC
TRBV7-2	TRBD2	.	15	TRBJ2-1	CASSLAQLAGYEQFF	TGTGCCAGCAGCTTAGCCCAACTAGCGGGCTATGAGCAGTTCTTC
TRBV2	.	few	13	TRBJ1-1	CASRLTVYTEAFF	TGTGCCAGCAGGCTGACAGTCTACACTGAAGCTTTCTTT
TRBV5-1	TRBD2	once	15	TRBJ2-1	CASRVASGSWNEQFF	TGCGCCAGCAGGGTTGCCAGCGGGAGTTGGAATGAGCAGTTCTTC
TRBV5-1	TRBD1	.	16	TRBJ1-1	CASLPGQGIFDTEAFF	TGCGCCAGCCTACCGGGACAGGGAATATTTGACACTGAAGCTTTCTTT
TRBV5-1	TRBD1	.	15	TRBJ2-1	CASSFRDRGTNEQFF	TGCGCCAGCAGCTTCCGGGACAGGGGAACTAATGAGCAGTTCTTC
TRBV12-5	.	once	13	TRBJ2-2	CASGLVQGGELFF	TGTGCTAGTGGTTTGGTACAGGGAGGGGAGCTGTTTTTT
TRBV5-1	.	.	14	TRBJ2-2	CASHGEVGTGELFF	TGCGCCAGCCATGGGGAGGTGGGCACCGGGGAGCTGTTTTTT
TRBV7-3	TRBD1	.	15	TRBJ1-1	CASSSTGTGGTEAFF	TGTGCCAGCAGCTCTACCGGGACAGGGGGTACTGAAGCTTTCTTT
TRBV4-3	TRBD1	.	13	TRBJ2-1	CDSRTGISYEQFF	TGCGATTCGAGGACAGGAATTTCTTATGAGCAGTTCTTC
TRBV5-4	TRBD1	.	13	TRBJ1-1	CASSWDRNTEAFF	TGTGCCAGCAGTTGGGACAGAAACACTGAAGCTTTCTTT
TRBV29-1	TRBD1	.	12	TRBJ2-7	CSVRTGISEQYF	TGCAGCGTTCGGACAGGGATCAGCGAGCAGTACTTC
TRBV9	TRBD1	.	18	TRBJ1-6	CASSEGQAVSSYNSPLHF	TGTGCCAGCAGCGAGGGACAGGCTGTAAGCTCCTATAATTCACCCCTCCACTTT
TRBV5-1	.	.	15	TRBJ2-5	CASSLTAGTQETQYF	TGCGCCAGCAGCTTGACGGCGGGGACCCAAGAGACCCAGTACTTC
TRBV19	.	.	16	TRBJ1-3	CASSPLQGTSGNTIYF	TGTGCCAGTAGCCCCCTTCAGGGTACCTCTGGAAACACCATATATTTT
TRBV7-9	.	.	18	TRBJ1-3	CASSLTWTFGYSGNTIYF	TGTGCCAGCAGCTTAACCTGGACATTTGGCTACTCTGGAAACACCATATATTTT
TRBV19	.	.	14	TRBJ1-2	CASSPRQRNYGYTF	TGTGCCAGTAGTCCGAGGCAGCGGAACTATGGCTACACCTTC
TRBV15	.	.	14	TRBJ1-1	CATNDGGENTEAFF	TGTGCCACCAACGATGGAGGGGAAAACACTGAAGCTTTCTTT
TRBV7-9	.	.	16	TRBJ2-3	CASSLAPRGSTDTQYF	TGTGCCAGCAGCTTAGCGCCCAGGGGTAGCACAGATACGCAGTATTTT
TRBV19	TRBD2	.	17	TRBJ2-4	CASTLGLAGGTEDIQYF	TGTGCCAGTACCCTGGGACTAGCGGGAGGGACCGAAGACATTCAGTACTTC
TRBV7-7	TRBD1	.	15	TRBJ2-3	CASSLGGAGTDTQYF	TGTGCTAGCAGCTTAGGGGGCGCGGGCACAGATACGCAGTATTTT
TRBV3-1/TRBV3-2	.	.	12	TRBJ2-7	CASSHAGLEQYF	TGTGCCAGCAGCCACGCAGGTCTGGAGCAGTACTTC
TRBV11-1	TRBD1	once	16	TRBJ2-5	CASSLGDRVLRETQYF	TGTGCCAGCAGCTTAGGGGACAGGGTCCTTCGGGAGACCCAGTACTTC
TRBV25-1	.	.	15	TRBJ1-2	CASSEWEGSGDGYTF	TGTGCCAGCAGTGAATGGGAGGGTTCAGGAGATGGCTACACCTTC
TRBV5-1	.	.	14	TRBJ2-3	CASSPLSGTDTQYF	TGCGCCAGCAGCCCCTTAAGCGGGACAGATACGCAGTATTTT